This T cell receptor (beta chain) is drawn from a study of blood T cells in healthy people across ages (dated by TCRdb to the mid-2010s). At the level of the whole study: In model experiments, template switching captured about one uniquely barcoded TCR beta cDNA molecule for every two T cells. The study analyzed two additional independent replicas of 1 million unique cDNA reads from the same blood draw for two donors, one aged 18 to 29 and one aged 80 or older. The donors were split into four age groups: young (average around 15 years), middle-aged (around 40), aged (around 67) and long-lived (roughly 80). The study measured age-related changes in TCR beta repertoire diversity using deep sequencing normalized with unique cDNA molecular identifiers.

This clonotype was detected once. This receptor's antigen is unknown. Base qualities are not provided; no much larger clone lies one nucleotide away. Receptor amplification or capture employed 5' RACE. The sample was run on an Illumina HiSeq 2500. A second PCR of about 6 to 11 cycles was performed with a sample-barcoded 5' primer and a J-beta primer mix. A unique molecular identifier was introduced onto each TCR beta cDNA molecule by a template-switch 5' adaptor carrying 12 random nucleotides. Each sample yielded at least 3 million CDR3-containing paired-end reads. First-strand cDNA synthesis was performed from all RNA using the Mint cDNA synthesis kit, with priming by a TRBC-specific oligonucleotide. Following uracil-DNA glycosylase treatment, a first 18-cycle PCR with universal primers M1SS and BC2_uni_R was performed on all cDNA. For the original study's pipeline: Each sample was normalized by randomly selecting 1 million high-quality reads, each carrying a distinct molecular identifier. Instead of being binned into consensus sequences, reads with shared molecular identifiers were discarded. MiTCR, set to a Q25 quality threshold and the strictest error-elimination algorithm, was used for CDR3 identification, clonotype clustering and error correction. Lower-bound total TCR beta diversity was estimated with a nonparametric unseen species model using Euler transformation. TCRdb trimmed public reads at Q25 via fastp, called clones via MiXCR and kept in-frame beta chains. When rows share a CDR3 protein, they turn into one entry using the most common DNA and genes. TCRdb, not the original authors, processed these V and J calls. This sample lists roughly 800,000 distinct CDR3 sequences; 25% were detected once. The top ten hold more than 3% of the sample.

Systemically healthy Caucasian individuals from Russia, around 38 in total and aged about 6 to 100 years, were included as donors. Roughly 9.5 milliliters of peripheral blood were drawn from each donor into EDTA-treated Vacutainer tubes. Ficoll-Paque density-gradient centrifugation was used to isolate PBMCs, with at least 7 million per sample. Trizol reagent was used to extract total RNA from the PBMCs, yielding at least 5.5 micrograms per sample. Naive CD45RAhigh/CD27high T cell percentages were measured by flow cytometry on a PBMC aliquot from every donor. Overall results and qualifications from the work: Donor CMV infection status was unknown, potentially confounding age-related changes in expanded clonotypes. Estimates of total diversity based on one million sequenced T cells were considered lower bounds and underestimates. Compared with the aged group, the long-lived group had more naive CD4+ T cells, fewer expanded clones and increased TCR diversity, a pattern suggesting age selection. Observed TCR beta diversity per million T cells fell roughly linearly with age, and a significant reduction was already apparent by age approximately 40. Bulk unsorted PBMC profiling prevented conclusive comparison of naive and antigen-experienced compartments. There was a strong correlation between observed TCR beta diversity and the percentage of naive T cells measured by flow cytometry.

CDR1 and CDR2 are read off the germline V gene as SGHTA and FQGNSA. At the junction V is shortened by 0 bases and J by 7 bases, with 3 bases in between. From the cysteine up to the phenylalanine, the CDR3 has a length of 11 residues. Only the CDR3 portion is preserved as DNA: 33 bases, with reading frame beginning at the first base. Another study also made use of these data, one on T cells of mothers and their children. The second paper further reports: Donors were nine systemically healthy Caucasian individuals: three mothers and their six children. cDNA synthesis used all of the extracted RNA, with approximately 1.4 ug of RNA in each 15 ul reaction. In the second PCR, the M1S primer added sample barcodes and 2-4 random nucleotides. Over 10 million TCR beta CDR3 reads came from each mother, compared with 2.5 million to 3.5 million reads from each child. Thymic selection shapes the output of TCR recombination in a similar way in related and unrelated pairs, and inherited differences have a minor effect. Normalized repertoire overlap was always found to be slightly, but never significantly, higher in related mother-child pairs than in unrelated mother-child pairs. No persistent microchimeric T cell clones were found, with a detection sensitivity of 75 to 100 clones per million clonotypes. To look for features that set related mother-child pairs apart from unrelated individuals, the researchers ran deep NGS to compare the TCR beta repertoires of mothers and children. The mean age was 40 +/- 4 years for the mothers and approximately 11 +/- 4 years for the children. After adapters were ligated using NEBNext reagents, the libraries underwent 100+100 nt paired-end sequencing on an Illumina HiSeq 2000. To avoid cross-contamination, the mother libraries and the child libraries were prepared a month apart and sequenced in separate runs. For each donor, somewhere between roughly 500,000 and 2,100,000 distinct TCR beta clonotypes were identified. Naive TCR beta clonotypes were estimated from low-frequency clonotypes matched to each donor's FACS-determined naive share, without sorting.

The TCR was taken from a boy between 5 and 17 years old in good health. The sequence is built from TRBV7-2 and TRBJ1-1, with the D gene call left open. Sequencing used blood. The CDR3 region has the sequence CASSLAVEAFF. The DNA sequence is TGTGCCAGCAGCTTAGCGGTTGAAGCTTTCTTT.